What follows describes a single TCR beta chain. This sample was taken from a study of blood T cell repertoires in COVID-19. Study-level background: Samples of COVID-19 (acute and convalescent) were obtained from the United States, Italy and Spain.

The CDR3 consists of 14 residues. The germline gives CDR1 SEHNR, CDR2 FQNEAQ (reference sequence). Trimming removed 1 base from V and 6 bases from J; junction bases left unmatched: 1. In the original workflow: Researchers report that nucleated cell counts were estimated from reference gene primer amplification. Sequencing used immunoSEQ multiplex PCR; TCRdb keeps in-frame clones, though not all of them. The DNA gave D and trimming, while V, J and clone size come from that table. The sample contains around 100,000 clones, approximately 86% of which appear only once. The chain carries TRBV7-9 and TRBJ2-2; 8 nucleotides align to TRBD2. This TCR was recovered from an elderly man with acute or convalescent COVID-19. The sample comprised peripheral blood. The CDR3 sequence is CASSLGLAPGELFF. In nucleotides, the CDR3 is TGTGCCAGCAGCTTAGGACTAGCGCCCGGGGAGCTGTTTTTT. The full variable domain, completed using reference TRBV7-9 and TRBJ2-2, is DTGVSQNPRHKITKRGQNVTFRCDPISEHNRLYWYRQTLGQGPEFLTYFQNEAQLEKSRLLSDRFSAERPKGSFSTLEIQRTEQGDSAMYLCASSLGLAPGELFFGEGSRLTVL.